This TCR beta chain was captured in a study of blood T cell repertoires in COVID-19 (dated by TCRdb to 2018 to 2021). Looking at the study overall: Samples from collaborators originated in the United States, Italy and Spain and spanned both the acute and convalescent phases of COVID-19. The material from the prospective study consisted of cDNA or gDNA derived from T cells, B-cell-depleted T cells, or PBMCs. Subjects who had been exposed to COVID-19, were actively infected with it, or had recovered from it provided the deeply sampled blood TCRbeta repertoires that made up the dataset. The repertoires were released in a freely available public database meant as a resource for research on the immune response to SARS-CoV-2. The samples were drawn from the first 160 participants of the ongoing ImmuneRACE study and from 1,254 subjects provided by 6 global collaborators. A de-identified subject ID, COVID-19 status, age in years and sex were almost always included in the sample metadata. Where available, HLA class I and class II types were taken from metadata supplied by the sample provider and were not determined by assay-based typing. Study-level results and caveats: How much clinical and demographic metadata was included differed by source and by participant, and the metadata was provided uncurated.

The immunoSEQ Assay, a bias-controlled multiplex PCR, was used to amplify TCRbeta CDR3 regions from genomic DNA. Per the authors' processing: Within the assay, amplification of reference gene primers was used to estimate how many nucleated cells each sample contained. Sequence reads were collapsed and filtered to measure the absolute abundance of every unique TCRbeta CDR3 rearrangement. For each sample, productive Simpson clonality was calculated as the square root of Simpson's diversity index across productive rearrangements. The table was pulled from immuneACCESS by TCRdb, which kept in-frame rearrangements only. Such tables lose some clones; where checked, under half of the loss comes from unresolved V genes, and the rest has no known cause. V, J and clone size derive from that table, while D and trimming were established from the DNA sequence. The sample profile shows 250,000 to 300,000 clones; around 87% of them were found once. Approximately 5.3% of the sample is held by the ten biggest clonotypes.

As for this clone: Its antigen specificity is not known. The input lacks base qualities; no much larger clone sits a single base away.

In Seattle, one collaborating source enrolled patients while the infection was active and tracked those patients longitudinally over the course of disease. Each collaborating institution followed its own protocols to collect whole blood in K2EDTA tubes. For TCRbeta analysis, collaborator samples were shipped as frozen whole blood, as isolated PBMCs, or as DNA extracted from either sample type. The germline V gene yields MNHEY for CDR1 and SVGAGI for CDR2. The CDR3, from cysteine to phenylalanine, totals 15 residues. Only the CDR3 portion is preserved as DNA: 45 bases, with reading frame beginning at the first base. Relative to germline, V is 6 bases shorter and J is 5 bases shorter, with 19 bases between their ends.

This receptor was obtained from a woman aged 60-75 years with COVID-19, enrolled during active disease. The chain is made from TRBV6-5 and TRBJ1-2; the D gene is not confidently resolved. Sequencing input: peripheral blood. In nucleotide form, the sequence is TGTGCCAGCAGCCAGTACTTTCGAGGATCTTATGGCTACACCTTC. This encodes CASSQYFRGSYGYTF.